This T cell receptor (beta chain) was identified during a study of T cell repertoires in cytomegalovirus infection. The wider study: CMV infection and matching HLA type were both indicated by public TCR beta signatures. General study points: Using cumulative public TCR beta family frequency, the authors identified those who carried CMV together with the relevant HLA. Ex vivo responses were dominated by HLA-C-restricted CMV-specific TCR beta clonotypes.

The table lists this clonotype with many counts. What it binds is not known. The ends were cut back, 1 base at V and 0 bases at J, with 10 bases in the middle. From germline, CDR1 is SGHTA and CDR2 FQGNSA. The CDR3 contains 15 residues. Each CDR3 protein is one row after TCRdb ran MiXCR on the reads. The table has 150,000 to 200,000 distinct CDR3 sequences, roughly 30% seen once; the top ten hold approximately 31%. The sequence was obtained from a human donor in good health (CMV status not recorded). Some clones in this sample may be carry-over from other donors' samples. Sequenced sample: PBMCs. The J gene is TRBJ2-7, the V gene TRBV7-2; D is unresolved. CDR3 nucleotides: TGTGCCAGCAGCTTAGAGCCCGGATACTCCTACGAGCAGTACTTC. Translation: CASSLEPGYSYEQYF.